The 25 T cell receptor beta chains presented below share a single source sample, sequenced in a study of response to subunit inactivated influenza vaccine. TCRdb analysed the RT-PCR reads with MiXCR anew, one entry per CDR3 protein. The sample consists of around 520,000 distinct CDR3 sequences, roughly 12% of them appearing once. The sample was PBMCs from blood, taken on the day of vaccination. The receptors were sampled from a man aged 50 or older who received an inactivated influenza vaccine.

V and J are TRBV7-2 and TRBJ2-6, with D possibly matching TRBD1 (6 bases). V was cut by 5 bases and J by 4 bases, with 12 bases left in between. Per germline, CDR1 SGHTA and CDR2 FQGNSA. The CDR3 is 15 amino acids. CDR3 nucleotides: TGTGCCAGCAGCCCAGCAGGGGCGGGGGCCAACGTCCTGACTTTC. Translated, it gives CASSPAGAGANVLTF.

In its sample, this clonotype was seen a few times. The chain carries TRBV2 and TRBJ2-2; 7 bases agree with TRBD2. The CDR3 has 17 residues. Germline V gene lookup returns CDR1 SNHLY and CDR2 FYNNEI. V shed 3 bases and J 10 bases; nucleotides not matched to a gene: 17. CDR3 in DNA: TGTGCCAGCAGTGAGCCCTTGGCCGGGACTAATGTGGTGGAGCTGTTTTTT. This sequence encodes CASSEPLAGTNVVELFF. Using reference TRBV2 and TRBJ2-2 for the parts outside the CDR3, the full variable domain is EPEVTQTPSHQVTQMGQEVILRCVPISNHLYFYWYRQILGQKVEFLVSFYNNEISEKSEIFDDQFSVERPDGSNFTLKIRSTKLEDSAMYFCASSEPLAGTNVVELFFGEGSRLTVL.

The rearrangement joins TRBV27 to TRBJ2-6; D is perhaps TRBD1 (6 bases). The germline V and J ends were trimmed by 0 bases and 1 base, with 13 bases remaining between them. The germline V gene has CDR1 MNHEY and CDR2 SMNVEV (reference sequence). CDR3 length: 18 amino acids. The CDR3 reads CASSLSHRVGSGANVLTF. CDR3 nucleotide sequence: TGTGCCAGCAGTTTATCGCACAGGGTGGGGTCTGGGGCCAACGTCCTGACTTTC. Supplemented by reference TRBV27 and TRBJ2-6, the full variable domain reads EAQVTQNPRYLITVTGKKLTVTCSQNMNHEYMSWYRQDPGLGLRQIYYSMNVEVTDKGDVPEGYKVSRKEKRNFPLILESPSPNQTSLYFCASSLSHRVGSGANVLTFGAGSRLTVL.

Many counts were recorded for this clonotype. CDR3 amino acids: CASNTPRDKGNTIYF. CDR3 nucleotides: TGTGCCAGCAATACACCCCGGGACAAAGGAAACACCATATATTTT. V usage is TRBV6-1 and J usage is TRBJ1-3; the D gene is possibly TRBD1 (6 bases). V was clipped by 7 bases and J by 4 bases, with 17 bases between them. CDR1 and CDR2 from the germline V gene are MNHNS and SASEGT. This CDR3 is 15 amino acids long.

This clonotype was counted at least ten times. This chain links TRBV25-1 with TRBJ2-2; no firm D call. The V end was cut by 10 bases, the J end by 5 bases, with 5 bases between. The CDR3 consists of 10 residues. The germline V gene encodes CDR1 MGHDK and CDR2 SYGVNS. The CDR3 spells CAIGTGELFF. CDR3 nucleotides: TGTGCCATCGGAACCGGGGAGCTGTTTTTT. The full variable domain, in which reference TRBV25-1 and TRBJ2-2 provide the parts outside the CDR3, is EADIYQTPRYLVIGTGKKITLECSQTMGHDKMYWYQQDPGMELHLIHYSYGVNSTEKGDLSSESTVSRIRTEHFPLTLESARPSHTSQYLCAIGTGELFFGEGSRLTVL.

About this clonotype itself: At one end the junction does not follow the germline gene, possibly because of a read error. The gene calls are TRBV6-2 or TRBV6-3 and TRBJ2-7, with 13 bases lining up with TRBD2. Germline lookup yields CDR1 MNHEY and CDR2 SVGEGT. There are 17 residues in the CDR3. CDR3 DNA sequence: TGTGCCAGCAGTTATTCCGGAGCCGGGACTAGCGGGGCCCGGGGAAACTTC. It codes for CASSYSGAGTSGARGNF.

This clonotype was detected a few times. The chain recombines TRBV4-3 with TRBJ2-3; the match to TRBD2 covers 11 bases. The CDR3 runs 20 residues. CDR1 and CDR2 (germline): LGHNA, YSLEER. The V and J ends lost 0 bases and 2 bases, in that order; junction bases with no gene match: 13. For the CDR3, the DNA is TGCGCCAGCAGCCAAGACCTTGGACTAGCGGGCCGAACATCCACAGATACGCAGTATTTT. The encoded protein is CASSQDLGLAGRTSTDTQYF.

The chain links TRBV24-1 to TRBJ2-3; 12 positions match TRBD2. The junction had 2 bases not matched to a gene; V was cut back by 4 bases and J by 4 bases. The CDR3 sequence is 15 residues long. Germline assignment: CDR1 KGHDR and CDR2 SFDVKD. The CDR3 loop is CATSELAGGADTQYF. DNA of the CDR3: TGTGCCACCAGTGAGCTAGCGGGGGGGGCAGATACGCAGTATTTT.

The chain recombines TRBV29-1 with TRBJ2-7, with a tentative D call TRBD1 (6 bases). This CDR3 spans 16 amino acids. Trimming removed 2 bases from V and 0 bases from J, with 17 bases in between. Germline CDR1 SQVTM, CDR2 ANQGSEA. The CDR3, as DNA: TGCAGCGTTGAAACTGTAGAAGGACAGTCCTCCTACGAGCAGTACTTC. Protein sequence: CSVETVEGQSSYEQYF.

This clonotype turned up a few times. This sequence joins TRBV7-3 and TRBJ2-2; possible D gene TRBD2, 6 bases. The V gene's germline CDR1 is SGHTA and CDR2 FQGTGA. The CDR3 is 15 amino acids. Trimming pared 5 bases from V and 0 bases from J, leaving 10 bases between. The CDR3 sequence: CASSMGLANTGELFF. The DNA for the CDR3 is TGTGCCAGCAGCATGGGACTGGCGAACACCGGGGAGCTGTTTTTT.

The genes are TRBV29-1 and TRBJ2-5, with D uncertain. Per germline, CDR1 SQVTM and CDR2 ANQGSEA. Trimming removed 2 bases from V and 5 bases from J, with 3 bases in between. The CDR3 is made up of 10 amino acids. CDR3 in amino acids: CSVELETQYF. DNA of the CDR3: TGCAGCGTTGAATTGGAGACCCAGTACTTC.

This clonotype turned up a few times. The chain has TRBV12-3 or TRBV12-4 and TRBJ1-4; no clear D. CDR3 length equals 14 residues. V dropped 5 bases and J dropped 7 bases, with 14 bases sitting between them. In DNA form, the CDR3 reads TGTGCCAGCAGTCTCGACGGCCCTCCTGAAAAACTGTTTTTT. Translated: CASSLDGPPEKLFF.

This clonotype was detected a few times. The rearrangement joins TRBV12-3 or TRBV12-4 to TRBJ2-5; no firm D call. The germline V and J ends were trimmed by 2 bases and 7 bases, with 11 bases remaining between them. This CDR3 is 13 amino acids long. This CDR3 reads CASSLSGVGTQYF. The DNA of the CDR3 is TGTGCCAGCAGTTTATCTGGGGTTGGGACCCAGTACTTC.

This clonotype showed up just a few times. The chain carries TRBV20-1 and TRBJ2-6; 8 nucleotides line up with TRBD1. CDR1 is DFQATT and CDR2 is SNEGSKA in the germline V gene (reference sequence). Unmatched junction bases numbered 12, after V lost 0 bases and J lost 2 bases. This CDR3 region has 19 residues. The CDR3: CSARDNFRTGRPGANVLTF. Written as DNA, the CDR3 is TGCAGTGCTAGAGATAATTTCCGGACAGGGAGACCTGGGGCCAACGTCCTGACTTTC.

This clonotype came up a few times. This chain links TRBV18 with TRBJ1-1; 7 bases map to TRBD1. The germline V gene has CDR1 KGHSH and CDR2 LQKENI. The CDR3 totals 15 residues. The V segment lost 1 base and the J segment 4 bases; nucleotides outside the gene matches: 6. The DNA for the CDR3 is TGTGCCAGCTCACCACAGGGGGCGCGCGGCACTGAAGCTTTCTTT. This gives the protein CASSPQGARGTEAFF.

This rearrangement joins TRBV19 to TRBJ2-6, with a possible D match to TRBD1 (5 bases). The CDR3 has 17 amino acids. The germline V gene has CDR1 LNHDA and CDR2 SQIVND (reference sequence). The V end was cut by 5 bases, the J end by 0 bases, with 14 bases between. In DNA, the CDR3 is TGTGCCAGTAGTTATCACCAAAGGGGCTCTGGGGCCAACGTCCTGACTTTC. Protein sequence: CASSYHQRGSGANVLTF. The whole variable domain, remainder taken from reference TRBV19 and TRBJ2-6, is DGGITQSPKYLFRKEGQNVTLSCEQNLNHDAMYWYRQDPGQGLRLIYYSQIVNDFQKGDIAEGYSVSREKKESFPLTVTSAQKNPTAFYLCASSYHQRGSGANVLTFGAGSRLTVL.

The rearrangement joins TRBV2 to TRBJ2-7; TRBD1 agrees at 7 bases. The V and J ends lost 8 bases and 6 bases, in that order; junction bases with no gene match: 7. Germline V gene data show CDR1 as SNHLY and CDR2 as FYNNEI. This CDR3 is 12 amino acids long. CDR3 region: CASGGQFREQYF. The CDR3 coding sequence is TGTGCCAGCGGGGGACAGTTCCGCGAGCAGTACTTC.

The chain uses TRBV7-9 and TRBJ2-2; the match to TRBD1 covers 8 bases. V was clipped by 4 bases and J by 6 bases; unmatched bases: 7. This CDR3 is 15 amino acids long. Germline-derived CDR1 and CDR2 are SEHNR and FQNEAQ (reference sequence). DNA for the CDR3: TGTGCCAGCAGCTCCGGACAGGGTTCGGCCGGGGAGCTGTTTTTT. This sequence encodes CASSSGQGSAGELFF.

The table lists this clonotype with a few counts. This CDR3 fails to terminate in the conserved phenylalanine or tryptophan, so it likely reflects a read error. The V and J genes are TRBV6-2 or TRBV6-3 and TRBJ2-7; 12 nucleotides agree with TRBD1. In germline, CDR1 is MNHEY, CDR2 SVGEGT. V lost 6 bases to trimming and J lost 5 bases; unmatched junction nucleotides: 8. CDR3 length: 15 amino acids. The CDR3 loop reads CASRPTGTGGHEQYL. The CDR3 DNA follows: TGTGCCAGCAGACCGACCGGGACAGGGGGCCACGAGCAGTACTTA.

This clonotype was counted between two and nine times. V gene TRBV20-1 combines with J gene TRBJ1-5; perhaps TRBD1 as D (5 bases). This CDR3 comprises 12 residues. Germline loops: CDR1 DFQATT, CDR2 SNEGSKA (reference sequence). Trimming shortened V by 5 bases and J by 4 bases, and 9 bases separated the two germline ends. CDR3 DNA: TGCAGTGCTCCTGGACAAAATCAGCCCCAGCATTTT. This encodes CSAPGQNQPQHF.

This clonotype has ten or more counts. The rearrangement links TRBV25-1 to TRBJ2-1; TRBD2 matches at 13 bases. Germline V gives CDR1 MGHDK, CDR2 SYGVNS. The CDR3 is 20 amino acids. J was trimmed by 4 bases and V by 7 bases; bases with no gene match: 19. The CDR3 loop reads CASTGPPGTSGTPAYNEQFF. The DNA for the CDR3 is TGTGCCAGCACCGGACCCCCAGGGACTAGCGGGACCCCCGCGTACAATGAGCAGTTCTTC. Based on the CDR3 plus reference TRBV25-1 and TRBJ2-1, the full variable domain is EADIYQTPRYLVIGTGKKITLECSQTMGHDKMYWYQQDPGMELHLIHYSYGVNSTEKGDLSSESTVSRIRTEHFPLTLESARPSHTSQYLCASTGPPGTSGTPAYNEQFFGPGTRLTVL.

The chain employs TRBV29-1 and TRBJ1-1; no clear D gene. Per germline, CDR1 SQVTM and CDR2 ANQGSEA. With 0 bases removed from V and 3 bases from J, the gap between germline ends came to 11 bases. The CDR3 is made up of 14 amino acids. CDR3 bases: TGCAGCGTTGAAGAGGAGGGCCGGTACACTGAAGCTTTCTTT. It specifies CSVEEEGRYTEAFF.

The chain carries TRBV4-1 and TRBJ1-6; D remains unclear. CDR1 is MGHRA, CDR2 YSYEKL, per germline. V was cut by 5 bases and J by 6 bases, with 8 bases left in between. The CDR3 contains 13 residues. The CDR3, as DNA: TGCGCCAGCAGCAGGATTGCTAATTCACCCCTCCACTTT. This translates into CASSRIANSPLHF.

This clonotype was seen a few times. The chain recombines TRBV20-1 with TRBJ2-7, with D possibly matching TRBD2 (6 bases). Trimming stripped 6 bases from V and 4 bases from J, with 13 bases between. This CDR3 is 12 amino acids long. Germline V gene data show CDR1 as DFQATT and CDR2 as SNEGSKA (reference sequence). CDR3 coding DNA: TGCAGTGCCCGGGACTCGGTGTACGAGCAGTACTTC. Its protein product is CSARDSVYEQYF.

The table lists this clonotype with a few counts. The chain is built from TRBV10-3 and TRBJ2-2; TRBD1 might be the D (5 bases). The germline V and J ends were trimmed by 2 bases and 5 bases, with 9 bases remaining between them. From germline, CDR1 is ENHRY and CDR2 SYGVKD. CDR3 length: 14 amino acids. The chain's CDR3 is CAISEGQGTGELFF. CDR3 nucleotide sequence: TGTGCCATCAGTGAGGGACAAGGGACCGGGGAGCTGTTTTTT.